A selection of T cell receptor beta chains follows, all from one sample in a study of resident and recirculating memory T cells in vitiligo. Clones were sequenced by immunoSEQ multiplex PCR, and TCRdb holds only the in-frame ones, with some missing. This table has 70,000 to 75,000 clones, more than 85% appearing once. Sequenced: blood. These receptors were taken from a male donor with vitiligo. Both conserved end residues are trimmed from each CDR3. Each record gives: V gene, J gene, D gene, CDR3 protein. The D gene is left open where the match is weak.

v_gene: TRBV5-1; j_gene: TRBJ1-2; d_gene: NA; CDR3aa: ASSLGGGNYGYT
v_gene: TRBV6-1; j_gene: NA; d_gene: TRBD1; CDR3aa: ASSEDRGSNEQY
v_gene: TRBV19; j_gene: TRBJ1-2; d_gene: TRBD1; CDR3aa: ASSMTSHRGGYGYT
v_gene: TRBV21-1; j_gene: TRBJ2-7; d_gene: NA; CDR3aa: ASSKITKRPRSYEQY
v_gene: TRBV4-3; j_gene: TRBJ2-1; d_gene: TRBD1; CDR3aa: ASSQELLQGSVFGPYNEQF
v_gene: TRBV30; j_gene: TRBJ2-6; d_gene: NA; CDR3aa: AWRRDSGANVLT
v_gene: TRBV15; j_gene: TRBJ2-2; d_gene: NA; CDR3aa: ATRGQQTGELF
v_gene: TRBV5-8; j_gene: TRBJ1-4; d_gene: NA; CDR3aa: ASSRTGSLGKLF
v_gene: TRBV7-2; j_gene: TRBJ2-7; d_gene: NA; CDR3aa: ASSLGPSRYEQY
v_gene: TRBV11-3; j_gene: TRBJ2-1; d_gene: TRBD1; CDR3aa: ASSRTGGNEQF
v_gene: TRBV6-7; j_gene: TRBJ2-5; d_gene: TRBD2; CDR3aa: ASSPSGTSEETQY
v_gene: TRBV4-1; j_gene: TRBJ2-7; d_gene: NA; CDR3aa: ASSHGRTYEQY
v_gene: TRBV13; j_gene: TRBJ1-1; d_gene: NA; CDR3aa: ASSPDKNTEAF
v_gene: TRBV9; j_gene: TRBJ2-1; d_gene: TRBD2; CDR3aa: ASSVGSGGWDEQF
v_gene: TRBV4-1; j_gene: TRBJ1-2; d_gene: NA; CDR3aa: ASSHPYGSGYT
v_gene: TRBV27; j_gene: TRBJ2-3; d_gene: NA; CDR3aa: ASSSFSSTDTQY
v_gene: TRBV29-1; j_gene: TRBJ1-4; d_gene: TRBD1; CDR3aa: SVGTEGILANEKLF
v_gene: TRBV28; j_gene: TRBJ2-7; d_gene: TRBD1; CDR3aa: ASSSPTDRVAYEQY
v_gene: TRBV5-6; j_gene: TRBJ2-7; d_gene: TRBD2; CDR3aa: ASSLMRETYEQY
v_gene: TRBV7-9; j_gene: TRBJ1-2; d_gene: NA; CDR3aa: ASSLAEGDYGYT
v_gene: TRBV5-1; j_gene: TRBJ2-6; d_gene: NA; CDR3aa: ASSFSGANVLT
v_gene: TRBV30; j_gene: TRBJ1-5; d_gene: NA; CDR3aa: AWQGNSNQPQH
v_gene: TRBV14; j_gene: TRBJ2-3; d_gene: NA; CDR3aa: ASSQDWGADTQY
v_gene: TRBV10-3; j_gene: TRBJ2-7; d_gene: NA; CDR3aa: AISTGSGVVYEQY
v_gene: TRBV5-8; j_gene: TRBJ1-5; d_gene: NA; CDR3aa: ASSLESHSQPQH